Listed below are T cell receptor beta chains from one sample, sequenced in a study of blood T cell repertoires in COVID-19. Profiling relied on immunoSEQ multiplex PCR, and the TCRdb table lists in-frame clones only, not all of them. The sample carries approximately 200,000 clones, approximately 80% recorded once. The sequenced sample consisted of peripheral blood. Source of these receptors: a woman aged 80 or over with acute or convalescent COVID-19. CDR3s include the opening cysteine and the closing phenylalanine or tryptophan. A D gene is named only where the DNA matches it firmly. Clone size is given for some rows only: seen once, a few or many times, or a class if the clone is expanded.

cdr3_length,j_call,d_call,v_call,clone_size,cdr3_aa,cdr3_nt
13,TRBJ1-5,-,TRBV3-1/TRBV3-2,-,CASTQGLLGPQHF,TGTGCCAGCACCCAGGGGCTTTTGGGGCCCCAGCATTTT
15,TRBJ2-7,-,TRBV19,few,CASSPTRDIIYEQYF,TGTGCCAGTAGCCCTACCCGGGACATCATTTACGAGCAGTACTTC
15,TRBJ2-5,-,TRBV7-3,-,CASSLRGTRGETQYF,TGTGCCAGCAGCTTACGGGGTACCCGAGGAGAGACCCAGTACTTC
16,TRBJ2-2,-,TRBV1,-,CTSSASGSSNTGELFF,TGCACCAGCAGCGCTAGCGGGAGTTCGAACACCGGGGAGCTGTTTTTT
14,TRBJ1-1,TRBD1,TRBV10-3,-,CAISESQGDAEAFF,TGTGCCATCAGTGAGTCCCAGGGGGACGCTGAAGCTTTCTTT
14,TRBJ2-5,-,TRBV7-9,-,CASSLRTLKETQYF,TGTGCCAGCAGCTTACGAACTTTAAAAGAGACCCAGTACTTC
15,TRBJ1-1,-,TRBV4-1,-,CASSQEGWGRAEAFF,TGCGCCAGCAGCCAAGAGGGGTGGGGCCGGGCTGAAGCTTTCTTT
14,TRBJ2-7,TRBD1,TRBV29-1,-,CSVELGTGTYEQYF,TGCAGCGTTGAATTGGGGACAGGGACCTACGAGCAGTACTTC
16,TRBJ1-2,TRBD1,TRBV10-3,-,CAISEPIRDSNYGYTF,TGTGCCATCAGTGAGCCTATAAGGGACAGCAACTATGGCTACACCTTC
16,TRBJ1-2,TRBD1,TRBV4-1,-,CASSRGQGMRQGGYTF,TGCGCCAGCAGCCGGGGACAGGGGATGAGGCAGGGTGGCTACACCTTC
15,TRBJ2-2,TRBD1,TRBV10-2,-,CASSPTGIDTGELFF,TGCGCCAGCAGTCCGACAGGGATCGACACCGGGGAGCTGTTTTTT
13,TRBJ2-7,-,TRBV5-1,-,CASSLGDQGEQYF,TGCGCCAGCAGCTTGGGAGATCAGGGCGAGCAGTACTTC
14,TRBJ2-7,TRBD1,TRBV28,once,CASSSPTGAYEQYF,TGTGCCAGCAGTTCCCCGACAGGGGCCTACGAGCAGTACTTC
14,TRBJ1-1,-,TRBV6-6,once,CASTLTGENTEAFF,TGTGCCAGCACCCTAACGGGGGAGAACACTGAAGCTTTCTTT
16,TRBJ1-2,-,TRBV9,-,CASRSPRGQNLGGYTF,TGTGCCAGCAGGTCACCCCGGGGTCAAAATCTAGGCGGCTACACCTTC
13,TRBJ2-7,-,TRBV6-5,-,CASRRGGIDEQYF,TGTGCCAGCCGCAGAGGGGGTATCGACGAGCAGTACTTC
15,TRBJ2-2,-,TRBV7-2,-,CASRYIELITGELFF,TGTGCCAGCAGATATATCGAACTGATCACCGGGGAGCTGTTTTTT
13,TRBJ2-2,TRBD1,TRBV12-3/TRBV12-4,-,CASSLTGTGELFF,TGTGCCAGCAGTTTGACAGGGACCGGGGAGCTGTTTTTT
16,TRBJ2-5,TRBD2,TRBV7-2,-,CASSIRRTSGGETQYF,TGTGCCAGCAGCATCCGACGGACTAGCGGGGGAGAGACCCAGTACTTC
15,TRBJ1-3,-,TRBV19,-,CASSFSGQDGNTIYF,TGTGCCAGTAGTTTTTCGGGACAAGATGGAAACACCATATATTTT
14,TRBJ2-1,-,TRBV5-6,-,CASTRLAHYNEQFF,TGTGCCAGCACCCGGCTAGCGCATTACAATGAGCAGTTCTTC
14,TRBJ2-7,-,TRBV5-1,few,CASSLGGSENEQYF,TGCGCCAGCAGCTTGGGAGGTAGCGAAAACGAGCAGTACTTC
13,TRBJ2-7,TRBD1,TRBV7-3,-,CASSAHRGREQYF,TGTGCCAGCAGCGCCCACAGGGGTCGCGAGCAGTACTTC
17,TRBJ1-1,-,TRBV11-3,-,CASSLATQQGTEPEAFF,TGTGCCAGCAGCTTAGCAACTCAACAGGGAACCGAACCTGAAGCTTTCTTT
14,TRBJ1-5,TRBD1,TRBV19,-,CASSGTGGARPQHF,TGTGCCAGTAGTGGGACAGGGGGTGCCCGGCCCCAGCATTTT